One sample yielded the 18 T cell receptor beta chains listed below, sequenced in a study of memory CD4+ T cells and cytomegalovirus serostatus. The sort gate was single viable CD3+CD4+CD8-CD45RO+ cells for memory CD4+ T cells. The assay was immunoSEQ multiplex PCR, and TCRdb's table has in-frame clones only and misses some. The sample has about 82,000 clones, 65% to 85% seen once; the top ten hold roughly 0.85%. Sample: memory CD4+ T cells from blood. These receptors were taken from an adult in good health and CMV-seronegative.

J is TRBJ2-5 and V is TRBV11-2; no clear D gene. Trimming stripped 3 bases from V and 5 bases from J, with 10 bases between. The CDR3 is 13 residues long. CDR1 and CDR2 (germline): SGHAT, FQNNGV. CDR3 residues: CASSLGELETQYF. CDR3 nucleotides: TGTGCCAGCAGCTTGGGCGAGCTGGAGACCCAGTACTTC.

This sequence joins TRBV28 and TRBJ1-1; possibly TRBD1 for D (5 bases). The germline V gene has CDR1 MDHEN and CDR2 SYDVKM. Trimming stripped 3 bases from V and 5 bases from J, with 16 bases between. The CDR3 is 15 residues long. The CDR3 sequence: CASSFVGQGRTEAFF. CDR3 DNA sequence: TGTGCCAGCAGTTTTGTAGGGCAGGGACGAACTGAAGCTTTCTTT.

The rearrangement joins TRBV7-9 to TRBJ2-5; TRBD2 matches at 14 bases. The junction had 11 bases not matched to a gene; V was cut back by 5 bases and J by 0 bases. Germline V gene sequence: CDR1 SEHNR, CDR2 FQNEAQ (reference sequence). The CDR3 sequence is 19 residues long. Here the CDR3 reads CASSPGLAGGTVYQETQYF. CDR3 bases: TGTGCCAGCAGCCCCGGACTAGCGGGGGGCACTGTGTACCAAGAGACCCAGTACTTC.

The chain uses TRBV10-3 and TRBJ2-5, with D perhaps TRBD1 or TRBD2 (6 bases each). Germline-derived CDR1 and CDR2 are ENHRY and SYGVKD. This CDR3 has 16 amino acids. The ends were cut back, 3 bases at V and 5 bases at J, with 19 bases in the middle. In nucleotides, the CDR3 is TGTGCCATCAGTGACGGGTCCAGGGGAGGCAGCGAGACCCAGTACTTC. Protein product: CAISDGSRGGSETQYF.

The chain recombines TRBV4-3 with TRBJ2-2, with a possible D match to TRBD2 (5 bases). This CDR3 is 17 amino acids long. CDR1 and CDR2 from the germline V gene are LGHNA and YSLEER. V lost 1 base and J 3 bases, leaving 15 bases between the germline ends. The CDR3 spells CASSQVHSGIDTGELFF. The CDR3 DNA is TGCGCCAGCAGCCAAGTTCATTCGGGGATAGACACCGGGGAGCTGTTTTTT.

The chain has TRBV19 and TRBJ1-1, with 7 bases that match TRBD1. V lost 5 bases, J lost 3 bases, and 6 bases stayed unmatched. Germline loops: CDR1 LNHDA, CDR2 SQIVND (reference sequence). There are 14 residues in the CDR3. The CDR3 DNA reads as TGTGCCAGTAGTCCCCCGACAGGGTACACTGAAGCTTTCTTT. Translating it yields CASSPPTGYTEAFF.

V and J are TRBV5-1 and TRBJ1-4; D ambiguous. V lost 4 bases and J lost 0, with 7 bases in between. The CDR3 contains 14 residues. Germline CDR1 and CDR2: SGHRS and YFSETQ. In DNA form, the CDR3 reads TGCGCCAGCAGCGATGTATCAACTAATGAAAAACTGTTTTTT. This sequence encodes CASSDVSTNEKLFF.

V is TRBV6-4 and J is TRBJ1-5, with D uncertain. CDR1 is MRHNA and CDR2 is SNTAGT in the germline V gene. The germline V and J ends were trimmed by 9 bases and 6 bases, with 21 bases remaining between them. This CDR3 spans 15 amino acids. The CDR3 DNA reads TGTGCCAGTGAGGCCTTCTTCCGGGTCCTTCAGCCCCAGCATTTT. This codes for CASEAFFRVLQPQHF.

This sequence joins TRBV2 and TRBJ2-5, with 10 positions matching TRBD1. The tail of the sequence fits TRBJ2-7 better, so the J call may be wrong. The CDR3 has 16 amino acids. Per germline, CDR1 SNHLY and CDR2 FYNNEI. CDR3 in DNA: TGTGCCAGTAGGGACAGGGGACTTACCCTTACCTACGAGCAGTACTTC. It yields the protein CASRDRGLTLTYEQYF.

The rearrangement joins TRBV4-1 to TRBJ1-4, with D unresolved. Looked up from germline, CDR1 is MGHRA and CDR2 is YSYEKL. Deletions cut 1 base from V and 7 bases from J, with 19 bases between. This CDR3 region has 17 residues. CDR3 DNA: TGCGCCAGCAGCCAAGTTCGATTTAGGACTGAGAGTGAAAAACTGTTTTTT. This codes for CASSQVRFRTESEKLFF.

This clone was counted only a few times. V gene TRBV7-9 combines with J gene TRBJ1-2; D call uncertain. The CDR3 loop spans 10 amino acids. V gave up 3 bases and J gave up 6 bases, with 2 bases separating them. Germline CDR1 and CDR2: SEHNR and FQNEAQ (reference sequence). CDR3 in DNA: TGTGCCAGCAGCTTCCATGGCTACACCTTC. Encoded protein: CASSFHGYTF.

This clone was observed a few times. The chain is built from TRBV7-2 and TRBJ1-5; D gene uncertain. Germline-derived CDR1 and CDR2 are SGHTA and FQGNSA. The CDR3 totals 13 residues. Deletions cut 1 base from V and 3 bases from J, with 4 bases between. The CDR3, as DNA: TGTGCCAGCAGCTTAGTATTCAATCAGCCCCAGCATTTT. Encoded protein: CASSLVFNQPQHF. The full variable domain, with the rest looked up from reference TRBV7-2 and TRBJ1-5, is GAGVSQSPSNKVTEKGKDVELRCDPISGHTALYWYRQSLGQGLEFLIYFQGNSAPDKSGLPSDRFSAERTGGSVSTLTIQRTQQEDSAVYLCASSLVFNQPQHFGDGTRLSIL.

V is TRBV7-9 and J is TRBJ2-3; TRBD2 matches 9 bases. The CDR3 length is 15 residues. Germline assignment: CDR1 SEHNR and CDR2 FQNEAQ (reference sequence). With V trimmed by 4 bases and J by 1 base, 3 bases remained unmatched. For the CDR3, the DNA is TGTGCCAGCAGCTCGTTAGCGGGAGGCACAGATACGCAGTATTTT. Translating it yields CASSSLAGGTDTQYF.

The rearrangement links TRBV7-9 to TRBJ2-2; D is ambiguous. With 5 bases removed from V and 6 bases from J, the gap between germline ends came to 13 bases. This CDR3 is built from 14 residues. CDR1 is SEHNR and CDR2 is FQNEAQ in the germline V gene (reference sequence). The CDR3 DNA reads as TGTGCCAGCAGCCGTGGTACGGGCGCCGGGGAGCTGTTTTTT. Protein: CASSRGTGAGELFF.

The V call is TRBV7-8, the J call TRBJ1-3; no clear D. Germline V gene data show CDR1 as SGHVS and CDR2 as FQNEAQ. With 1 base removed from V and 0 bases from J, the gap between germline ends came to 7 bases. The CDR3 has 15 residues. This CDR3 reads CASSLEGSSGNTIYF. The CDR3 coding sequence is TGTGCCAGCAGCTTAGAAGGAAGCTCTGGAAACACCATATATTTT.

The genes are TRBV7-8 and TRBJ2-4, with TRBD1 matching 7 bases. Germline CDR1 reads SGHVS; CDR2 reads FQNEAQ. With 2 bases clipped from V and 8 bases from J, the junction kept 6 bases outside the gene matches. The CDR3 is 14 amino acids. CDR3 bases: TGTGCCAGCAGCTTACAGGGGGTTAGGTACATTCAGTACTTC. Translating it yields CASSLQGVRYIQYF.

The count of this clone is one. The rearrangement links TRBV7-9 to TRBJ1-1, with D tentatively TRBD1 (6 bases). The CDR3 loop spans 14 amino acids. The V gene lost 1 base and the J gene lost 6 bases, with 12 bases spanning the gap. Germline V gives CDR1 SEHNR, CDR2 FQNEAQ (reference sequence). CDR3 in DNA: TGTGCCAGCAGCTTAGTTGGGGGCCGCGCTGAAGCTTTCTTT. This sequence encodes CASSLVGGRAEAFF.

The chain is built from TRBV5-1 and TRBJ1-1, with D perhaps matching TRBD1 (6 bases). Deletions cut 3 bases from V and 0 bases from J, with 9 bases between. Germline values: CDR1 SGHRS, CDR2 YFSETQ. This CDR3 comprises 14 residues. CDR3 loop: CASSSGDMNTEAFF. The CDR3 nucleotides are TGCGCCAGCAGCTCAGGGGACATGAACACTGAAGCTTTCTTT.